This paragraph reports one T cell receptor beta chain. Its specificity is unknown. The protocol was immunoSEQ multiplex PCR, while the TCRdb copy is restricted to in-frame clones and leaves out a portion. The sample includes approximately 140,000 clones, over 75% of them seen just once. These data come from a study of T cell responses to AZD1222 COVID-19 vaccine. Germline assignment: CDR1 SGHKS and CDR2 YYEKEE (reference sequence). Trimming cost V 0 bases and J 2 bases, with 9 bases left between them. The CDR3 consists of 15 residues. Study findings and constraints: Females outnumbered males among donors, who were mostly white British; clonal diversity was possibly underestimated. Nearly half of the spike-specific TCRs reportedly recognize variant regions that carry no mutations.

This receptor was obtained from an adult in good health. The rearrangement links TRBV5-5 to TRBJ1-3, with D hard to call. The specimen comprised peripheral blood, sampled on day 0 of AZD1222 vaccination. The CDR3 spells CASSLDEFTGNTIYF. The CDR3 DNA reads TGTGCCAGCAGCTTGGATGAGTTCACTGGAAACACCATATATTTT. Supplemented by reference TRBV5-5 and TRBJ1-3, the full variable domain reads DAGVTQSPTHLIKTRGQQVTLRCSPISGHKSVSWYQQVLGQGPQFIFQYYEKEERGRGNFPDRFSARQFPNYSSELNVNALLLGDSALYLCASSLDEFTGNTIYFGEGSWLTVV.